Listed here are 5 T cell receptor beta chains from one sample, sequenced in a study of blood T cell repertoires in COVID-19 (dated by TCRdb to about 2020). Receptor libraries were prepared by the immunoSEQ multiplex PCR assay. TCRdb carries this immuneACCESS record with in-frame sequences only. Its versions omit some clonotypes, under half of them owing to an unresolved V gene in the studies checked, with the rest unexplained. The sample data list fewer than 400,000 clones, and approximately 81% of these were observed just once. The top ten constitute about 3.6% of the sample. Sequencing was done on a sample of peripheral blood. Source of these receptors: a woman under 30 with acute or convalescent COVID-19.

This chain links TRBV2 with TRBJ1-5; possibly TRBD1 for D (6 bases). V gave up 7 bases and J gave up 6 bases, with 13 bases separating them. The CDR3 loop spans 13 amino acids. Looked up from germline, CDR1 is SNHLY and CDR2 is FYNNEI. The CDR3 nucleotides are TGTGCCAGCAAATCGGAAGGGGGTCAGCCCCAGCATTTT. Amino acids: CASKSEGGQPQHF.

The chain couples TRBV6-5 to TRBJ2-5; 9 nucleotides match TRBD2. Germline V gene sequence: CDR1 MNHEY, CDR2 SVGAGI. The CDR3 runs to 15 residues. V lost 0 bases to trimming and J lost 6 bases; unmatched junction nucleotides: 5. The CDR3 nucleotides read TGTGCCAGCAGTTACTCGTTAGCGGGGGATCAGACCCAGTACTTC. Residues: CASSYSLAGDQTQYF.

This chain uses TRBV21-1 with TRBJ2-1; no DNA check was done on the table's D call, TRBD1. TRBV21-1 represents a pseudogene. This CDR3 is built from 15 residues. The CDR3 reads CASSSPTPRDNEQFF. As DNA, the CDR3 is TGTGCCAGCAGCAGTCCCACCCCCAGGGACAATGAGCAGTTCTTC.

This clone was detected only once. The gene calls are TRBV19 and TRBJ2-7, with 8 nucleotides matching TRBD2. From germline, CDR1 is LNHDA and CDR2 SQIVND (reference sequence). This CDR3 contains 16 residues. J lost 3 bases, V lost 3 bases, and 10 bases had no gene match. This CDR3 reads CASSMAPSGLFYEQYF. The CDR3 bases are TGTGCCAGTAGTATGGCGCCTAGCGGGTTATTCTACGAGCAGTACTTC.

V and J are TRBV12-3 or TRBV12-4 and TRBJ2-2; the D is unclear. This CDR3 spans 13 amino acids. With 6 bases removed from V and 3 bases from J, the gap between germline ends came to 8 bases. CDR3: CASRTSDTGELFF. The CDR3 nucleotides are TGTGCCAGCAGAACATCTGACACCGGGGAGCTGTTTTTT.